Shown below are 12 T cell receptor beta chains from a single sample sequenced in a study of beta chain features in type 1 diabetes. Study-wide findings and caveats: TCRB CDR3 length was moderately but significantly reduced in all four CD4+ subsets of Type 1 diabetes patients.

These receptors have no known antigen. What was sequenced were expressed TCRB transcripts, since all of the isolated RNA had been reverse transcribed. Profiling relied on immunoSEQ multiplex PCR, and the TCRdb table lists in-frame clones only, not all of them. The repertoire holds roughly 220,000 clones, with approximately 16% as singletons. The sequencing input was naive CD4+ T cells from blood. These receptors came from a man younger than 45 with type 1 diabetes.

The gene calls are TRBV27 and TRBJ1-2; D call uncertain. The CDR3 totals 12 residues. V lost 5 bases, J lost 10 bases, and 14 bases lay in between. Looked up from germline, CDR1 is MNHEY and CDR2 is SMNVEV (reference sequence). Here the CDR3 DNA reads TGTGCCAGCAGTGCGAAGGGCCGCTCCTACACCTTC. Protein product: CASSAKGRSYTF.

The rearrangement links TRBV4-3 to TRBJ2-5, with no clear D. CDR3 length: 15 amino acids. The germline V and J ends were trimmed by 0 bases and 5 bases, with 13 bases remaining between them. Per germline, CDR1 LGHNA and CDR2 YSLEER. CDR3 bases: TGCGCCAGCAGCCAAGATTTAGGGCGTTCCGAGACCCAGTACTTC. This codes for CASSQDLGRSETQYF.

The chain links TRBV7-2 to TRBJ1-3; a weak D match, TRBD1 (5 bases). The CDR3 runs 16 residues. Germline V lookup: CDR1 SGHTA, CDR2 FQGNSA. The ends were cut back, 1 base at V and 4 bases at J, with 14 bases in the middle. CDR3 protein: CASSLVRLQGGNTIYF. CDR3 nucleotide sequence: TGTGCCAGCAGCTTAGTCCGGTTGCAGGGAGGAAACACCATATATTTT.

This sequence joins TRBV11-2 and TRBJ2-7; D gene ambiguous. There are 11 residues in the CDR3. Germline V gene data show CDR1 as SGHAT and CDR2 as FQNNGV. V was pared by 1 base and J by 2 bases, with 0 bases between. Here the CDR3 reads CASSLAYEQYF. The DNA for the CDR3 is TGTGCCAGCAGCTTAGCCTACGAGCAGTACTTC.

The DNA of the CDR3 is TGTGCCAGCAGCGCAGGGACGGAGCAGTTCTTC. It yields the protein CASSAGTEQFF. This chain uses TRBV7-9 with TRBJ2-1; D may be TRBD1 or TRBD2 (5 bases each). Germline V gene lookup returns CDR1 SEHNR and CDR2 FQNEAQ (reference sequence). There are 11 residues in the CDR3. Trimming cost V 5 bases and J 10 bases, with 9 bases left between them.

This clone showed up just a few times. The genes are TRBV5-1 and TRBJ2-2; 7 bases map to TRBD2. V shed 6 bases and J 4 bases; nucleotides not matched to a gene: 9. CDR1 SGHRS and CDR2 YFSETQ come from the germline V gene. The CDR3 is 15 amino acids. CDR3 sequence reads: CASTQRDRVTGELFF. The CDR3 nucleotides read TGCGCCAGCACCCAGCGGGATCGGGTCACCGGGGAGCTGTTTTTT.

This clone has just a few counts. The CDR3 region is CATSTERAVWTGGQETQYF. CDR3 DNA: TGTGCCACCAGCACCGAGCGTGCTGTTTGGACAGGGGGACAAGAGACCCAGTACTTC. The rearrangement joins TRBV15 to TRBJ2-5, with TRBD1 matching over 10 bases. V shed 4 bases and J 2 bases; nucleotides not matched to a gene: 16. This CDR3 has 19 residues. In germline, CDR1 is LNHNV, CDR2 YYDKDF (reference sequence). Variable domain in full (rest from reference TRBV15 and TRBJ2-5): DAMVIQNPRYQVTQFGKPVTLSCSQTLNHNVMYWYQQKSSQAPKLLFHYYDKDFNNEADTPDNFQSRRPNTSFCFLDIRSPGLGDTAMYLCATSTERAVWTGGQETQYFGPGTRLLVL.

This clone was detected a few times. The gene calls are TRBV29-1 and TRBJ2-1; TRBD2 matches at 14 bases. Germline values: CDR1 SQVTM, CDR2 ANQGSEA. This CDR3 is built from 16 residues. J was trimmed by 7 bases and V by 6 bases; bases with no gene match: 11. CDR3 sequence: CSVDLGTSGRGNEQFF. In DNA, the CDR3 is TGCAGCGTCGATCTCGGGACTAGCGGGAGAGGGAATGAGCAGTTCTTC.

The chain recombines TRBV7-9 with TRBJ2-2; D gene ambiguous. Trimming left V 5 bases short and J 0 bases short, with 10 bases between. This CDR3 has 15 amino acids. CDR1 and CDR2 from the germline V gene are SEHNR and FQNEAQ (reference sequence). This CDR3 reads CASSLPWANTGELFF. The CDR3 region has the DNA TGTGCCAGCAGCCTGCCCTGGGCGAACACCGGGGAGCTGTTTTTT.

The CDR3 region is CSVKGLMNTEAFF. The CDR3 nucleotides are TGCAGCGTGAAGGGGCTGATGAACACTGAAGCTTTCTTT. The rearrangement links TRBV29-1 to TRBJ1-1, with D tentatively TRBD1 (5 bases). The CDR3 runs 13 residues. The V end was cut by 6 bases, the J end by 0 bases, with 11 bases between. Germline CDR1 is SQVTM and CDR2 is ANQGSEA. The full variable domain, with the rest looked up from reference TRBV29-1 and TRBJ1-1, is SAVISQKPSRDICQRGTSLTIQCQVDSQVTMMFWYRQQPGQSLTLIATANQGSEATYESGFVIDKFPISRPNLTFSTLTVSNMSPEDSSIYLCSVKGLMNTEAFFGQGTRLTVV.

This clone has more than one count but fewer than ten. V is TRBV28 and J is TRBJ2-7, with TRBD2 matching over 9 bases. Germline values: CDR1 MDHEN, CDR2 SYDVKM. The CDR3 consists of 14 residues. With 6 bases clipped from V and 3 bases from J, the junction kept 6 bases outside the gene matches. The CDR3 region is CASSVAGDVYEQYF. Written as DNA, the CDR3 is TGTGCCAGCAGCGTAGCGGGAGATGTCTACGAGCAGTACTTC.

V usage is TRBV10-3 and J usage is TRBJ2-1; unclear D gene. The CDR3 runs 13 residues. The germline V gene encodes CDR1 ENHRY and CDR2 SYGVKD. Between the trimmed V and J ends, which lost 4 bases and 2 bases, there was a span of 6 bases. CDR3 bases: TGTGCCATCAGTGTCAGCCCCTACAATGAGCAGTTCTTC. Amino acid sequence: CAISVSPYNEQFF.